A single sample gave rise to the 13 T cell receptor beta chains below, sequenced in a study of cytomegalovirus exposure and HLA in healthy donors. Sequenced by immunoSEQ multiplex PCR; TCRdb stores in-frame clones only, minus some. The sample holds roughly 95,000 clones, 85% seen once. Sequenced sample: PBMCs. The receptors come from a man aged 18 to 29 in good health and CMV-seropositive.

This clone has just a few counts. The DNA of the CDR3 is TGTGCCAGCAGTTACGGGCGGAGGGACTATGGCTACACCTTC. Translation gives CASSYGRRDYGYTF. The chain couples TRBV6-5 to TRBJ1-2; no reliable D call. The CDR3 extends over 14 amino acids. Germline lookup yields CDR1 MNHEY and CDR2 SVGAGI. Trimming left V 2 bases short and J 3 bases short, with 10 bases between.

The chain links TRBV5-1 to TRBJ2-7; 10 bases agree with TRBD2. J gave up 3 bases and V 1 base, and 4 bases lay outside the gene matches. The V gene's germline CDR1 is SGHRS and CDR2 YFSETQ. This CDR3 comprises 15 residues. The CDR3 is CASSLLSGRNYEQYF. The CDR3, as DNA: TGCGCCAGCAGCTTGCTTAGCGGGAGGAACTACGAGCAGTACTTC.

The chain links TRBV25-1 to TRBJ2-2; 9 bases align to TRBD2. Germline lookup yields CDR1 MGHDK and CDR2 SYGVNS. The CDR3 has 17 amino acids. V lost 2 bases, J lost 6 bases, and 10 bases stayed unmatched. CDR3 protein: CASSERVAGVGSGELFF. CDR3 in DNA: TGTGCCAGCAGTGAAAGGGTAGCGGGAGTAGGTTCCGGGGAGCTGTTTTTT.

The rearrangement joins TRBV19 to TRBJ1-4, with 7 bases that match TRBD1. This CDR3 comprises 19 residues. V lost 4 bases and J lost 5; bases outside the gene matches: 19. Germline CDR1 is LNHDA and CDR2 is SQIVND (reference sequence). The CDR3 coding sequence is TGTGCCAGTAGTACGCGGGACAGTCGCTCTACATTTGCAAATGAAAAACTGTTTTTT. Translated: CASSTRDSRSTFANEKLFF.

The chain has TRBV18 and TRBJ2-7; 9 bases agree with TRBD2. The V gene end was trimmed by 3 bases and the J gene end by 3 bases; junction bases not matched to a gene: 6. CDR1 and CDR2 from the germline V gene are KGHSH and LQKENI. This CDR3 spans 15 amino acids. CDR3 in DNA: TGTGCCAGCTCACCCCGGACTAGCGAGGGCTACGAGCAGTACTTC. Translation gives CASSPRTSEGYEQYF.

This chain uses TRBV2 with TRBJ1-1, with 12 nucleotides matching TRBD1. The CDR3 covers 13 residues. The germline V gene encodes CDR1 SNHLY and CDR2 FYNNEI. The V and J ends lost 10 bases and 10 bases, in that order; junction bases with no gene match: 10. The CDR3 protein is CATRYGTGGLAFF. Here the CDR3 DNA reads TGTGCCACCCGATACGGGACAGGGGGCCTAGCTTTCTTT.

The rearrangement links TRBV28 to TRBJ2-7; 8 bases line up with TRBD1. This CDR3 has 12 residues. CDR1 and CDR2 (germline): MDHEN, SYDVKM. Losses at the gene ends were 6 bases for V and 6 bases for J; bases not matched to a gene: 4. The CDR3, as DNA: TGTGCCAGCAGCCTTGACAGGGGCGAGCAGTACGTC. It translates to CASSLDRGEQYV.

V is TRBV7-3 and J is TRBJ2-1; TRBD2 agrees at 7 bases. Trimming at V came to 2 bases and at J to 4 bases, leaving 5 bases not matched to a gene. Per the germline V gene, CDR1 is SGHTA and CDR2 is FQGTGA. This CDR3 has 15 amino acids. DNA for the CDR3: TGTGCCAGCAGCTTAGGGGCGGGGGTATACAATGAGCAGTTCTTC. It encodes CASSLGAGVYNEQFF.

This chain connects TRBV5-4 to TRBJ2-5; 8 bases map to TRBD1. The CDR3 extends over 14 amino acids. Germline loops: CDR1 SGHNT, CDR2 YYREEE (reference sequence). The V gene end was trimmed by 5 bases and the J gene end by 5 bases; junction bases not matched to a gene: 8. The CDR3 DNA reads as TGTGCCAGCAGGCGGGACAGGTCTCGGGAGACCCAGTACTTC. Residues: CASRRDRSRETQYF.

This chain connects TRBV5-1 to TRBJ2-3; tentative D call: TRBD1 (7 bases). This CDR3 has 17 residues. The V and J ends lost 3 bases and 2 bases respectively, with 19 bases between them. Germline CDR1 is SGHRS and CDR2 is YFSETQ. CDR3 sequence (DNA): TGCGCCAGCAGCTCGGAGGGTTACAGGGGTTCCACAGATACGCAGTATTTT. Its translation: CASSSEGYRGSTDTQYF.

The gene calls are TRBV7-2 and TRBJ2-7; 8 positions agree with TRBD1. Germline CDR1 and CDR2: SGHTA and FQGNSA. J gave up 4 bases and V 6 bases, and 5 bases lay outside the gene matches. The CDR3 covers 13 residues. The CDR3 sequence: CASRDRVLYEQYF. CDR3 sequence (DNA): TGTGCCAGCAGGGACAGGGTTTTGTACGAGCAGTACTTC.

V is TRBV28 and J is TRBJ1-3, with 7 bases that match TRBD1. Germline CDR1 and CDR2: MDHEN and SYDVKM. With 5 bases clipped from V and 4 bases from J, the junction kept 11 bases outside the gene matches. CDR3 size: 16 residues. The CDR3 DNA reads as TGTGCCAGCAGTCCCCCACAGGGGTTCTACGGAAACACCATATATTTT. Protein sequence: CASSPPQGFYGNTIYF.

This clone has a handful of counts. The rearrangement uses TRBV10-3 and TRBJ1-5; possibly TRBD1 for D (6 bases). Between the trimmed V and J ends, which lost 4 bases and 3 bases, there was a span of 7 bases. This CDR3 region has 13 residues. Germline loops: CDR1 ENHRY, CDR2 SYGVKD. CDR3 amino acids: CAISGGPNQPQHF. The CDR3 bases are TGTGCCATCAGTGGGGGGCCCAATCAGCCCCAGCATTTT.